One and the same sample provided the 18 T cell receptor beta chains below, sequenced in a study of cytomegalovirus exposure and HLA in healthy donors. TCRdb keeps only in-frame clones here, not all; method: immunoSEQ multiplex PCR. The data show tens of thousands of clones, with 70% to 90% seen just once and about 3.8% held by the top ten. The sample was PBMCs. The receptors stem from a woman aged 18-29 years in good health and CMV-seropositive.

This sequence joins TRBV5-4 and TRBJ2-5; 7 bases are shared with TRBD1. There are 12 residues in the CDR3. With V trimmed by 6 bases and J by 5 bases, 4 bases remained unmatched. Germline V lookup: CDR1 SGHNT, CDR2 YYREEE (reference sequence). Here the CDR3 reads CASNRGGETQYF. CDR3 nucleotides: TGTGCCAGCAACAGGGGTGGGGAGACCCAGTACTTC.

The chain employs TRBV19 and TRBJ2-3; possibly TRBD2 for D (6 bases). Trimming pared 5 bases from V and 2 bases from J, leaving 17 bases between. The CDR3 runs 16 residues. CDR1 is LNHDA, CDR2 SQIVND, per germline (reference sequence). This chain's CDR3 is CASSGRDWGTTDTQYF. The CDR3 DNA reads TGTGCCAGTAGTGGGCGGGACTGGGGGACCACAGATACGCAGTATTTT.

The chain recombines TRBV29-1 with TRBJ2-7, with D possibly matching TRBD1 (6 bases). From germline, CDR1 is SQVTM and CDR2 ANQGSEA. This CDR3 is built from 15 residues. Trimming cost V 0 bases and J 3 bases, with 15 bases left between them. CDR3 residues: CSVEDRGRPDYEQYF. The DNA for the CDR3 is TGCAGCGTTGAAGATAGGGGGAGACCAGACTACGAGCAGTACTTC.

This clone has just a few counts. CDR3 bases: TGTGCCAGCAGTTTCGGCACGGGGAACACTGAAGCTTTCTTT. It specifies CASSFGTGNTEAFF. The chain carries TRBV28 and TRBJ1-1, with D unclear. The CDR3 runs 14 residues. The ends were cut back, 3 bases at V and 1 base at J, with 9 bases in the middle. CDR1 and CDR2 from the germline V gene are MDHEN and SYDVKM.

The chain couples TRBV4-2 to TRBJ2-2, with TRBD1 as a possible D gene (5 bases). CDR3 length: 20 amino acids. CDR1 and CDR2 (germline): LGHNA, YNFKEQ. V shed 0 bases and J shed 0 bases, with 20 bases lying between them. The CDR3 loop reads CASSQETGRAPLPNTGELFF. CDR3 DNA sequence: TGTGCCAGCAGCCAAGAAACCGGCAGGGCGCCTTTACCGAACACCGGGGAGCTGTTTTTT.

The V gene is TRBV4-1, the J gene TRBJ2-5; TRBD2 is a possible D gene (6 bases). With 0 bases removed from V and 5 bases from J, the gap between germline ends came to 10 bases. This CDR3 spans 14 amino acids. Germline V gene lookup returns CDR1 MGHRA and CDR2 YSYEKL. The CDR3 DNA follows: TGCGCCAGCAGCCAAGATCGTAGCGGTGAGACCCAGTACTTC. Amino acids: CASSQDRSGETQYF.

The genes are TRBV2 and TRBJ2-1, with 8 bases identical to TRBD1. Germline V gene lookup returns CDR1 SNHLY and CDR2 FYNNEI. V trimming: 6 bases; J trimming: 5 bases; junction bases outside the gene matches: 24. This CDR3 has 20 residues. This chain's CDR3 is CASSPPAGTGPRHRHNEQFF. As DNA, the CDR3 is TGTGCCAGCAGCCCCCCAGCCGGGACAGGCCCACGGCATCGTCACAATGAGCAGTTCTTC.

The chain is built from TRBV6-5 and TRBJ1-4; D call uncertain. V was pared by 5 bases and J by 7 bases, with 17 bases between. This CDR3 comprises 15 residues. The germline V gene has CDR1 MNHEY and CDR2 SVGAGI. This chain's CDR3 is CASSQRTTRVEKLFF. The CDR3 DNA reads TGTGCCAGCAGTCAACGGACGACTAGGGTTGAAAAACTGTTTTTT.

The V gene is TRBV18, the J gene TRBJ1-1; D not resolved. Trimming removed 1 base at V and 0 bases at J, with 9 bases between. Germline assignment: CDR1 KGHSH and CDR2 LQKENI. The CDR3 is 15 residues long. In DNA form, the CDR3 reads TGTGCCAGCTCACCACGATTGATAGTGAACACTGAAGCTTTCTTT. This gives the protein CASSPRLIVNTEAFF.

Only a few counts were recorded for this clone. This rearrangement joins TRBV7-2 to TRBJ2-1; no clear D. CDR1 and CDR2 (germline): SGHTA, FQGNSA. CDR3 size: 12 residues. Trimming shortened V by 3 bases and J by 4 bases, and 4 bases separated the two germline ends. The CDR3 DNA is TGTGCCAGCAGCTTTAATTACAATGAGCAGTTCTTC. It encodes CASSFNYNEQFF.

The V call is TRBV18, the J call TRBJ2-5; tentatively, D is TRBD2 (5 bases). Germline values: CDR1 KGHSH, CDR2 LQKENI. The CDR3 has 15 amino acids. Between the trimmed V and J ends, which lost 5 bases and 5 bases, there was a span of 18 bases. The CDR3 loop reads CASSSERVKVETQYF. The CDR3 nucleotides read TGTGCCAGCTCATCGGAGAGGGTCAAGGTCGAGACCCAGTACTTC.

This chain joins TRBV29-1 and TRBJ2-7, with D maybe TRBD2 (6 bases). The CDR3 spans 11 residues. Trimming left V 0 bases short and J 13 bases short, with 13 bases between. Germline V gene sequence: CDR1 SQVTM, CDR2 ANQGSEA. CDR3 region: CSVEESGDLYF. CDR3 sequence (DNA): TGCAGCGTTGAAGAATCCGGGGACTTATACTTC.

The V and J genes are TRBV28 and TRBJ2-7; D might be TRBD1 (6 bases). This CDR3 is 13 amino acids long. Germline V gene data show CDR1 as MDHEN and CDR2 as SYDVKM. The germline V and J ends were trimmed by 3 bases and 7 bases, with 13 bases remaining between them. The CDR3 sequence is CASSLGHAYEQYF. CDR3 coding DNA: TGTGCCAGCAGTTTGGGACACGCTTATGAGCAGTACTTC. Supplemented by reference TRBV28 and TRBJ2-7, the full variable domain reads DVKVTQSSRYLVKRTGEKVFLECVQDMDHENMFWYRQDPGLGLRLIYFSYDVKMKEKGDIPEGYSVSREKKERFSLILESASTNQTSMYLCASSLGHAYEQYFGPGTRLTVT.

The chain combines TRBV16 with TRBJ2-2; no clear D gene. Trimming pared 6 bases from V and 0 bases from J, leaving 8 bases between. Germline V lookup: CDR1 KGHSY, CDR2 FQNENV. CDR3 length: 14 residues. The CDR3 nucleotides are TGTGCCAGCAGTCTAGGAGCGAACACCGGGGAGCTGTTTTTT. Protein sequence: CASSLGANTGELFF.

The rearrangement joins TRBV27 to TRBJ1-2; no definite D call. The CDR3 length is 15 residues. Germline-derived CDR1 and CDR2 are MNHEY and SMNVEV (reference sequence). Trimming stripped 2 bases from V and 0 bases from J, with 10 bases between. The CDR3 spells CASSLKPDANYGYTF. For the CDR3, the DNA is TGTGCCAGCAGTTTAAAACCAGATGCTAACTATGGCTACACCTTC.

The J gene is TRBJ2-5, the V gene TRBV6-5; 7 nucleotides agree with TRBD2. Germline CDR1 and CDR2: MNHEY and SVGAGI. CDR3 size: 15 residues. Trimming took 6 bases from V and 3 from J; bases not matched to a gene: 10. The CDR3 sequence is CASSYPGGGKETQYF. The DNA of the CDR3 is TGTGCCAGCAGCTATCCGGGGGGTGGGAAAGAGACCCAGTACTTC.

The V gene is TRBV27, the J gene TRBJ2-3; the D gene is possibly TRBD2 (6 bases). Between the trimmed V and J ends, which lost 3 bases and 2 bases, there was a span of 18 bases. The CDR3 consists of 17 residues. The V gene's germline CDR1 is MNHEY and CDR2 SMNVEV (reference sequence). The CDR3 spells CASSFRGSGIFTDTQYF. The DNA for the CDR3 is TGTGCCAGCAGTTTCCGGGGGAGTGGGATTTTCACAGATACGCAGTATTTT.

The chain recombines TRBV7-2 with TRBJ2-7; 9 bases are shared with TRBD2. J gave up 4 bases and V 5 bases, and 3 bases lay outside the gene matches. Germline V gene data show CDR1 as SGHTA and CDR2 as FQGNSA. CDR3 length: 13 residues. This chain's CDR3 is CASSQLAGYEQYF. For the CDR3, the DNA is TGTGCCAGCAGCCAACTAGCGGGTTACGAGCAGTACTTC.